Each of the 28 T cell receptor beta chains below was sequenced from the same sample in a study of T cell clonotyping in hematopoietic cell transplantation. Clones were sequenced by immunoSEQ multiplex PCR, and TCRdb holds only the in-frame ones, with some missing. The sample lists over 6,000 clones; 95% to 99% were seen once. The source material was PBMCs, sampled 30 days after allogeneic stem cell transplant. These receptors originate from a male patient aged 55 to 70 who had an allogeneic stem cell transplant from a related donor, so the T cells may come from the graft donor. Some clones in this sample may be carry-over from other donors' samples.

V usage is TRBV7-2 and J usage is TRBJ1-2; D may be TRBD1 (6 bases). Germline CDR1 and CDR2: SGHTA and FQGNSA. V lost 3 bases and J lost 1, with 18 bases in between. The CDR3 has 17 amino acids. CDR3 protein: CASSFSPGQLINYGYTF. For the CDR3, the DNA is TGTGCCAGCAGCTTCTCCCCCGGACAGCTCATTAACTATGGCTACACCTTC.

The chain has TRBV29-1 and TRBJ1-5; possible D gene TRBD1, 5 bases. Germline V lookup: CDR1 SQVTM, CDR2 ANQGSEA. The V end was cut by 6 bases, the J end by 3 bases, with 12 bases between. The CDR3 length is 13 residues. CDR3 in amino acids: CSVGGRDNQPQHF. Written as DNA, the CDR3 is TGCAGCGTCGGGGGACGTGACAATCAGCCCCAGCATTTT.

CDR3 in DNA: TGTGCCAGCAGTTTGACTTACCCGGGACAGACTAACTATGGCTACACCTTC. Translated, it gives CASSLTYPGQTNYGYTF. V and J are TRBV28 and TRBJ1-2, with 7 bases fitting TRBD1. CDR3 length equals 17 residues. V shed 3 bases and J 0 bases; nucleotides not matched to a gene: 10. CDR1 and CDR2 (germline): MDHEN, SYDVKM.

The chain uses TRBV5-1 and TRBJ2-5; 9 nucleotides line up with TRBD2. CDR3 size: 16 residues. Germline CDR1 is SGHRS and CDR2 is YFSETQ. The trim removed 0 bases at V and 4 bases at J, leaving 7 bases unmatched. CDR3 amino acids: CASSLAAAGGLETQYF. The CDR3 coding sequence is TGCGCCAGCAGCTTGGCCGCAGCGGGGGGCCTAGAGACCCAGTACTTC.

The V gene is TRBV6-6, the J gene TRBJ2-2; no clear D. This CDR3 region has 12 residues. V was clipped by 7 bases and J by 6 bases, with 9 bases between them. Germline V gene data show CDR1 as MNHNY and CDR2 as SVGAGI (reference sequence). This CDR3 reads CASTRESGELFF. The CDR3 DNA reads TGTGCCAGCACCAGAGAGTCCGGGGAGCTGTTTTTT.

The CDR3 DNA reads as TGTGCCAGCAGTCGACAGGGCTTCTCACCCCTCCACTTT. Translating it yields CASSRQGFSPLHF. V is TRBV6-5 and J is TRBJ1-6; the match to TRBD1 covers 7 bases. Trimming at V came to 5 bases and at J to 10 bases, leaving 5 bases not matched to a gene. Germline V gene sequence: CDR1 MNHEY, CDR2 SVGAGI. This CDR3 region has 13 residues.

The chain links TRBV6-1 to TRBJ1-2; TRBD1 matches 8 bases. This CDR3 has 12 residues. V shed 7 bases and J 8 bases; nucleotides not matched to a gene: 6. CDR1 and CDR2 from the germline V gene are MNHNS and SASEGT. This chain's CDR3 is CASNQGAGGYTF. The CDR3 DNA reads TGTGCCAGCAATCAGGGGGCAGGAGGCTACACCTTC.

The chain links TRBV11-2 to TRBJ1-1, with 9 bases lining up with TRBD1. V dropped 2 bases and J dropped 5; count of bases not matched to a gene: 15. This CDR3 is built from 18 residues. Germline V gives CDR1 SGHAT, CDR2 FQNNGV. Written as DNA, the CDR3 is TGTGCCAGCAGCTTATGGTACAGGGACAGGGCGGGGGTTACTGAAGCTTTCTTT. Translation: CASSLWYRDRAGVTEAFF.

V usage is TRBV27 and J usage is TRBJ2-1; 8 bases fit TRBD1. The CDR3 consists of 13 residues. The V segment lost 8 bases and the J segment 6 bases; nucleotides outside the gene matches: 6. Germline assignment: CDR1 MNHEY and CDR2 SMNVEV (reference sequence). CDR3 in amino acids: CASYRQGSNEQFF. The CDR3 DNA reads TGTGCCAGCTACCGACAGGGGAGCAATGAGCAGTTCTTC.

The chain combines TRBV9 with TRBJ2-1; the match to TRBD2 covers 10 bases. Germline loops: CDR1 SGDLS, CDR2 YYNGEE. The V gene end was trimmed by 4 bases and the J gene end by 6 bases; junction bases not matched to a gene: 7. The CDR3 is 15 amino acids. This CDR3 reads CASSPLAGALNEQFF. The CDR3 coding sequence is TGTGCCAGCAGCCCCCTAGCGGGGGCCCTCAATGAGCAGTTCTTC.

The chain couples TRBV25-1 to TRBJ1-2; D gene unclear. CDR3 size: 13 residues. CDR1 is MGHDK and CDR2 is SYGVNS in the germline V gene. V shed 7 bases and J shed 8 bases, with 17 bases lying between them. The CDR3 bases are TGTGCCAGCAAGGGAGGGTCAGCTAGGGGCTACACCTTC. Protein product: CASKGGSARGYTF.

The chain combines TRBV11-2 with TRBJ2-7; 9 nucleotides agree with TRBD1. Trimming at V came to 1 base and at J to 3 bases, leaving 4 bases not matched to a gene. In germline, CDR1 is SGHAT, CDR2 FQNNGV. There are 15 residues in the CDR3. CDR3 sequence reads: CASSLVGTGIYEQYF. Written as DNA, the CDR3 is TGTGCCAGCAGCTTAGTTGGGACAGGGATCTACGAGCAGTACTTC.

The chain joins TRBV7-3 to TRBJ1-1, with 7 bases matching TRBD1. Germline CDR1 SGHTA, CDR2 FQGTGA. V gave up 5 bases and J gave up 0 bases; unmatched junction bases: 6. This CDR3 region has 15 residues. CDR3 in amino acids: CASSANTGVNTEAFF. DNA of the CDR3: TGTGCCAGCAGCGCAAATACAGGGGTGAACACTGAAGCTTTCTTT.

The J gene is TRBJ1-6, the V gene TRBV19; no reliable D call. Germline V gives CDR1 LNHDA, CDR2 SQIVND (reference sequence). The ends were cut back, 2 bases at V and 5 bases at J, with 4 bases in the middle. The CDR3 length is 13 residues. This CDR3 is CASSIQDNSPLHF. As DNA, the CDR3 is TGTGCCAGTAGTATACAGGATAATTCACCCCTCCACTTT.

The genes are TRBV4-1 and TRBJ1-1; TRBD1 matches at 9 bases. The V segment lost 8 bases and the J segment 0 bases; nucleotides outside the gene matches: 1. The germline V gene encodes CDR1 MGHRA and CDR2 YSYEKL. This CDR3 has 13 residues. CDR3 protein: CASGQGMNTEAFF. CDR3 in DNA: TGCGCCAGCGGACAGGGGATGAACACTGAAGCTTTCTTT.

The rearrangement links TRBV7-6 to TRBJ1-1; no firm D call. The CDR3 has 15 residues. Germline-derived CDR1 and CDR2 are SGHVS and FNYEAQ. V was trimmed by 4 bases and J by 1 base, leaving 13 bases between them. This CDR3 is CASSSVSVGNTEAFF. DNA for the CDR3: TGTGCCAGCAGCTCGGTTAGCGTTGGGAACACTGAAGCTTTCTTT. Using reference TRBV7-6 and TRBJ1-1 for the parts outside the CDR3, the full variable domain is GAGVSQSPRYKVTKRGQDVALRCDPISGHVSLYWYRQALGQGPEFLTYFNYEAQQDKSGLPNDRFSAERPEGSISTLTIQRTEQRDSAMYRCASSSVSVGNTEAFFGQGTRLTVV.

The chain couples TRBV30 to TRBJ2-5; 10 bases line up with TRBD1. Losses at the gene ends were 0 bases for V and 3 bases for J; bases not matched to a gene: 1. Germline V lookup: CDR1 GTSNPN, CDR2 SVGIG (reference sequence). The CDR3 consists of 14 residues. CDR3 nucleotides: TGTGCCTGGAGTGTGGACAGGGGGAAAGAGACCCAGTACTTC. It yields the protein CAWSVDRGKETQYF.

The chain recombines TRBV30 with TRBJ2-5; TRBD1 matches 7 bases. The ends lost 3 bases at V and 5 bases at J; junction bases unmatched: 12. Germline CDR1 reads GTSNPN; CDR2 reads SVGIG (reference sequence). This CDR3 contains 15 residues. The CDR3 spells CAWSVRKGQHETQYF. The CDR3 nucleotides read TGTGCCTGGAGCGTCAGAAAGGGACAGCACGAGACCCAGTACTTC. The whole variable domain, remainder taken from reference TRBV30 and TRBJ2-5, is SQTIHQWPATLVQPVGSPLSLECTVEGTSNPNLYWYRQAAGRGLQLLFYSVGIGQISSEVPQNLSASRPQDRQFILSSKKLLLSDSGFYLCAWSVRKGQHETQYFGPGTRLLVL.

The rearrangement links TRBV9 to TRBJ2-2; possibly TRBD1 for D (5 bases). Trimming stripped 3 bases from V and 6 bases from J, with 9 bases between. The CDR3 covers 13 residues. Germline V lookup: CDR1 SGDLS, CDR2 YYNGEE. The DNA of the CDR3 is TGTGCCAGCAGCGGAACAGGCCCCGGGGAGCTGTTTTTT. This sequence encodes CASSGTGPGELFF.

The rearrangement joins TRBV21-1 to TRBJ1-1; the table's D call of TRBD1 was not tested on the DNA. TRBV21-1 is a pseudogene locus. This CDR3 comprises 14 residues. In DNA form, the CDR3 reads TGTGCCAGCAGTAAGGTAAACAGGGAGCTTGAAGCTTTCTTT. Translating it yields CASSKVNRELEAFF.

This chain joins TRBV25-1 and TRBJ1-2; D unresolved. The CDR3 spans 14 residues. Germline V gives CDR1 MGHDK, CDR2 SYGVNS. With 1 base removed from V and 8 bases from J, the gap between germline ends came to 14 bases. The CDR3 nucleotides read TGTGCCAGCAGTGAATCTGTAGGTCGCTGGGGCTACACCTTC. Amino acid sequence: CASSESVGRWGYTF.

CDR3 in amino acids: CASRTTGSNTEAFF. As DNA, the CDR3 is TGTGCCAGCAGAACGACAGGGTCCAACACTGAAGCTTTCTTT. The chain uses TRBV25-1 and TRBJ1-1; 7 nucleotides match TRBD1. Germline V gene data show CDR1 as MGHDK and CDR2 as SYGVNS. This CDR3 spans 14 amino acids. The J segment lost 2 bases and the V segment lost 6 bases, leaving 6 bases of the junction unmatched.

The CDR3 protein is CASSEGRGYGYTF. CDR3 nucleotides: TGTGCCAGCAGTGAAGGCAGGGGCTACGGCTACACCTTC. This sequence joins TRBV2 and TRBJ1-2, with D perhaps TRBD1 (6 bases). Germline V gene sequence: CDR1 SNHLY, CDR2 FYNNEI. The CDR3 is 13 amino acids. V lost 1 base, J lost 8 bases, and 11 bases lay in between.

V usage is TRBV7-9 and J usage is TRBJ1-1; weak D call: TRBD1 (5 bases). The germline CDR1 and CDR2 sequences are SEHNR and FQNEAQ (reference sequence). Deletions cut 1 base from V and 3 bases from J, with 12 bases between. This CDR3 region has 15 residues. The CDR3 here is CASSLGGLDHTEAFF. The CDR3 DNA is TGTGCCAGCAGCTTAGGGGGACTGGACCACACTGAAGCTTTCTTT.

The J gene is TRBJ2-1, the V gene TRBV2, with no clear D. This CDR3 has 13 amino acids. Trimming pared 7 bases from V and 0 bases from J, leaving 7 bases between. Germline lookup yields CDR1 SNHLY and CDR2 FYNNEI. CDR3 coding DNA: TGTGCCAGCAAACCGAGCTCCTACAATGAGCAGTTCTTC. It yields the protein CASKPSSYNEQFF.

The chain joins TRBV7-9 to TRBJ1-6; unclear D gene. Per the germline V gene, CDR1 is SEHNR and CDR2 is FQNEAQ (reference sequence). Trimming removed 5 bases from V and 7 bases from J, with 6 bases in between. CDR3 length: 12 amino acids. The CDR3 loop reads CASSRENSPLHF. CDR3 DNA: TGTGCCAGCAGCCGGGAGAATTCACCCCTCCACTTT.

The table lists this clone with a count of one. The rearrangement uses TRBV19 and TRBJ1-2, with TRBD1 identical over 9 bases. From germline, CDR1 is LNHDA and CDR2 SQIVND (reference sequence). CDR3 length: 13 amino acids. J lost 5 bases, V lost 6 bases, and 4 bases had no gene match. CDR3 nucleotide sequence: TGTGCCAGTAGACAGACAGGGGGTTATGGCTACACCTTC. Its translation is CASRQTGGYGYTF.

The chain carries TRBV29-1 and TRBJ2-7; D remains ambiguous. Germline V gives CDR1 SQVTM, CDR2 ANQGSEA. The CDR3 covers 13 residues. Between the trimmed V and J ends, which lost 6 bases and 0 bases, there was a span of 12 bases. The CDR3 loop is CSVAVGYSYEQYF. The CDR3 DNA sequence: TGCAGCGTCGCAGTGGGATACTCCTACGAGCAGTACTTC.